This entry lists 32 T cell receptor beta chains sequenced from one sample in a study of graft-versus-host responses after intestinal transplantation. These receptors have no known antigen. Profiled with immunoSEQ multiplex PCR; TCRdb holds only in-frame clones, not every one. The table shows roughly 28,000 clones, with around 80% occurring only once. Sequenced material: unstimulated CD4+ T cells sorted from spleen or lymph node cells, taken before intestinal transplant. These receptors were collected from a human donor who received an intestinal transplant.

V gene TRBV6-6 combines with J gene TRBJ2-7; D gene unclear. Trimming took 10 bases from V and 4 from J, leaving 5 bases between them. Germline CDR1 and CDR2: MNHNY and SVGAGI (reference sequence). This CDR3 is built from 9 residues. CDR3 amino acids: CATGYEQYF. CDR3 coding DNA: TGTGCCACGGGTTACGAGCAGTACTTC.

A few counts support this clone. The J gene is TRBJ2-1, the V gene TRBV5-6, with 9 bases that match TRBD1. V shed 2 bases, J shed 0 bases, and the junction held 3 bases outside the gene matches. There are 16 residues in the CDR3. Per the germline V gene, CDR1 is SGHDT and CDR2 is YYEEEE. The CDR3 nucleotides read TGTGCCAGCAGCTTCACGGGACAGGGCTCCTACAATGAGCAGTTCTTC. Protein sequence: CASSFTGQGSYNEQFF.

This clone was detected only a few times. The chain joins TRBV6-5 to TRBJ1-2, with TRBD1 identical over 9 bases. Looked up from germline, CDR1 is MNHEY and CDR2 is SVGAGI. This CDR3 spans 12 amino acids. Trimming removed 6 bases from V and 8 bases from J; junction bases left unmatched: 4. CDR3 amino acids: CASRQGARGYTF. CDR3 coding DNA: TGTGCCAGCAGACAGGGGGCGCGGGGCTACACCTTC.

The chain is built from TRBV11-3 and TRBJ2-3; D is unresolved. Germline CDR1 reads SGHNT; CDR2 reads YENEEA. CDR3 length: 14 amino acids. The germline V and J ends were trimmed by 0 bases and 2 bases, with 6 bases remaining between them. CDR3 protein: CASSLDPATDTQYF. Here the CDR3 DNA reads TGTGCCAGCAGCTTAGATCCGGCCACAGATACGCAGTATTTT.

The count of this clone is one. The chain employs TRBV6-6 and TRBJ2-7, with D possibly being TRBD2 (5 bases). V gave up 0 bases and J gave up 2 bases, with 8 bases separating them. There are 14 residues in the CDR3. Germline values: CDR1 MNHNY, CDR2 SVGAGI (reference sequence). CDR3 sequence: CASSYSRETYEQYF. The CDR3 DNA sequence: TGTGCCAGCAGTTACTCTCGGGAAACCTACGAGCAGTACTTC.

This chain links TRBV7-2 with TRBJ2-7; a weak D match, TRBD1 (6 bases). The V end was cut by 1 base, the J end by 0 bases, with 7 bases between. Looked up from germline, CDR1 is SGHTA and CDR2 is FQGNSA. This CDR3 region has 14 residues. For the CDR3, the DNA is TGTGCCAGCAGCTTAGAACAGGGCTCCTACGAGCAGTACTTC. Encoded protein: CASSLEQGSYEQYF.

The chain combines TRBV19 with TRBJ1-1; 7 bases agree with TRBD1. Germline V gene sequence: CDR1 LNHDA, CDR2 SQIVND (reference sequence). Germline trimming cut 4 bases from V and 2 bases from J; bases unmatched to any gene: 4. The CDR3 runs to 14 residues. The CDR3 protein is CASSKTGINTEAFF. In DNA, the CDR3 is TGTGCCAGTAGTAAGACAGGGATTAACACTGAAGCTTTCTTT.

V usage is TRBV7-9 and J usage is TRBJ2-3, with no clear D. There are 14 residues in the CDR3. CDR1 and CDR2 (germline): SEHNR, FQNEAQ (reference sequence). Between the trimmed V and J ends, which lost 2 bases and 0 bases, there was a span of 6 bases. The DNA of the CDR3 is TGTGCCAGCAGCTTAAGAGTTAGCACAGATACGCAGTATTTT. Amino acids: CASSLRVSTDTQYF.

This clone was recorded only once. This chain joins TRBV10-3 and TRBJ1-6, with 7 bases aligning to TRBD1. V shed 9 bases, J shed 8 bases, and the junction held 7 bases outside the gene matches. This CDR3 has 13 amino acids. Germline V gene data show CDR1 as ENHRY and CDR2 as SYGVKD. CDR3 sequence: CAIRDSQYSPLHF. The CDR3 DNA reads as TGTGCCATAAGGGACAGCCAATATTCACCCCTCCACTTT.

This clone occurred a few times. CDR3 bases: TGTGCCAGCAGCGCTTGGGCAGGGGCGCAATACGAGCAGTACTTC. Translation: CASSAWAGAQYEQYF. The chain couples TRBV28 to TRBJ2-7; tentatively, D is TRBD1 (6 bases). Germline CDR1 is MDHEN and CDR2 is SYDVKM. V shed 6 bases and J shed 4 bases, with 19 bases lying between them. The CDR3 has 15 residues.

The chain links TRBV5-1 to TRBJ2-1; TRBD2 agrees at 11 bases. Trimming removed 3 bases from V and 0 bases from J; junction bases left unmatched: 2. The CDR3 runs 16 residues. Germline CDR1 SGHRS, CDR2 YFSETQ. The CDR3 here is CASSSTSGSSYNEQFF. The CDR3 DNA is TGCGCCAGCAGCTCAACTAGCGGGAGCTCCTACAATGAGCAGTTCTTC.

CDR3 nucleotide sequence: TGTGCCAGCAGCTCAGGGACAGGGGGCCACAATGAGCAGTTCTTC. Its translation is CASSSGTGGHNEQFF. This chain joins TRBV11-2 and TRBJ2-1, with TRBD1 identical over 12 bases. The germline CDR1 and CDR2 sequences are SGHAT and FQNNGV. Trimming took 4 bases from V and 5 from J; bases not matched to a gene: 3. CDR3 length equals 15 residues.

The chain has TRBV7-9 and TRBJ2-1, with 8 bases fitting TRBD1. The trim removed 1 base at V and 4 bases at J, leaving 6 bases unmatched. The CDR3 runs to 16 residues. Per germline, CDR1 SEHNR and CDR2 FQNEAQ (reference sequence). CDR3 in DNA: TGTGCCAGCAGCTTAGGGGGACAGGTGGTATACAATGAGCAGTTCTTC. It specifies CASSLGGQVVYNEQFF.

The count of this clone is one. V and J are TRBV19 and TRBJ2-7, with 9 positions matching TRBD1. Trimming took 4 bases from V and 3 from J; bases not matched to a gene: 7. This CDR3 spans 15 amino acids. Per germline, CDR1 LNHDA and CDR2 SQIVND (reference sequence). The CDR3 DNA reads TGTGCCAGTAGTACGGGGACAGGGAGAGACTACGAGCAGTACTTC. Translation gives CASSTGTGRDYEQYF.

This chain uses TRBV9 with TRBJ2-5; TRBD2 aligns across 7 bases. V lost 4 bases and J lost 0; bases outside the gene matches: 9. In germline, CDR1 is SGDLS, CDR2 YYNGEE. CDR3 length: 16 amino acids. CDR3 residues: CASSPGFSGYQETQYF. The CDR3 DNA reads as TGTGCCAGCAGCCCAGGCTTTAGCGGGTACCAAGAGACCCAGTACTTC.

This chain joins TRBV6-5 and TRBJ1-3; D is unresolved. Germline V CDR1 and CDR2: MNHEY, SVGAGI. The CDR3 has 13 residues. Trimming removed 4 bases at V and 0 bases at J, with 4 bases between. CDR3 coding DNA: TGTGCCAGCAGTTGGGACTCTGGAAACACCATATATTTT. This codes for CASSWDSGNTIYF.

This chain joins TRBV4-2 and TRBJ1-6; TRBD1 might be the D (5 bases). The CDR3 contains 15 residues. V lost 4 bases, J lost 3 bases, and 10 bases lay in between. The V gene's germline CDR1 is LGHNA and CDR2 YNFKEQ. The CDR3 sequence: CASSLWDGYNSPLHF. The CDR3 region has the DNA TGTGCCAGCAGCCTTTGGGACGGCTATAATTCACCCCTCCACTTT.

The chain recombines TRBV6-5 with TRBJ1-6, with D hard to call. Trimming left V 5 bases short and J 4 bases short, with 12 bases between. Germline V lookup: CDR1 MNHEY, CDR2 SVGAGI. This CDR3 spans 15 amino acids. CDR3: CASSPTRIYNSPLHF. DNA for the CDR3: TGTGCCAGCAGTCCCACTCGAATATATAATTCACCCCTCCACTTT.

The chain recombines TRBV4-2 with TRBJ1-6; D gene unclear. Germline CDR1 and CDR2: LGHNA and YNFKEQ. The ends were cut back, 0 bases at V and 3 bases at J, with 6 bases in the middle. The CDR3 has 15 residues. The CDR3 protein is CASSQESLYNSPLHF. CDR3 DNA: TGTGCCAGCAGCCAAGAATCCCTCTATAATTCACCCCTCCACTTT.

This chain links TRBV7-2 with TRBJ2-4, with D possibly matching TRBD2 (6 bases). CDR1 and CDR2 (germline): SGHTA, FQGNSA. The CDR3 is made up of 15 amino acids. V lost 5 bases, J lost 7 bases, and 18 bases lay in between. This CDR3 is CASSPRRGIGNIQYF. The CDR3 nucleotides are TGTGCCAGCAGCCCAAGGCGGGGCATCGGGAACATTCAGTACTTC. Using reference TRBV7-2 and TRBJ2-4 for the parts outside the CDR3, the full variable domain is GAGVSQSPSNKVTEKGKDVELRCDPISGHTALYWYRQSLGQGLEFLIYFQGNSAPDKSGLPSDRFSAERTGGSVSTLTIQRTQQEDSAVYLCASSPRRGIGNIQYFGAGTRLSVL.

This clone was found a few times. This rearrangement joins TRBV6-5 to TRBJ2-7; TRBD2 matches at 8 bases. CDR1 is MNHEY and CDR2 is SVGAGI in the germline V gene. The CDR3 is made up of 14 amino acids. The V and J ends lost 6 bases and 8 bases, in that order; junction bases with no gene match: 12. CDR3 in DNA: TGTGCCAGCAGCAGCCTAGCGGGCGGACTTCAGCAGTACTTC. It encodes CASSSLAGGLQQYF.

The chain recombines TRBV11-3 with TRBJ2-1, with D unclear. This CDR3 is built from 13 residues. V lost 5 bases, J lost 5 bases, and 10 bases lay in between. Germline V gene data show CDR1 as SGHNT and CDR2 as YENEEA. The CDR3, as DNA: TGTGCCAGCAGCCGTCAATGGAACAATGAGCAGTTCTTC. It translates to CASSRQWNNEQFF.

As DNA, the CDR3 is TGTGCCAGCAGCTTAAGGCGAGGGTCCACCGGGGAGCTGTTTTTT. Its translation is CASSLRRGSTGELFF. The V gene is TRBV7-9, the J gene TRBJ2-2; maybe TRBD2 (5 bases). The germline V gene has CDR1 SEHNR and CDR2 FQNEAQ (reference sequence). V gave up 2 bases and J gave up 4 bases, with 11 bases separating them. This CDR3 is 15 amino acids long.

V and J are TRBV5-1 and TRBJ2-7; D unclear. V lost 5 bases and J 0 bases, leaving 9 bases between the germline ends. The CDR3 sequence is 13 residues long. CDR1 is SGHRS and CDR2 is YFSETQ in the germline V gene. The CDR3 protein is CASSTKSSYEQYF. DNA of the CDR3: TGCGCCAGCAGTACTAAGAGCTCCTACGAGCAGTACTTC.

The gene calls are TRBV6-5 and TRBJ1-2, with D unclear. Germline CDR1 reads MNHEY; CDR2 reads SVGAGI. The length of the CDR3 is 14 residues. Trimming took off 0 bases at V and 4 bases at J, with 9 bases between the two ends. The CDR3 DNA sequence: TGTGCCAGCAGTTACTCGATCGGCAGCTATGGCTACACCTTC. Protein: CASSYSIGSYGYTF.

This chain links TRBV7-9 with TRBJ1-1, with 8 nucleotides matching TRBD1. V lost 3 bases, J lost 3 bases, and 12 bases stayed unmatched. The CDR3 has 17 amino acids. The germline V gene has CDR1 SEHNR and CDR2 FQNEAQ (reference sequence). CDR3 sequence reads: CASSFPYRGKRDTEAFF. Here the CDR3 DNA reads TGTGCCAGCAGCTTCCCCTACAGGGGGAAAAGGGACACTGAAGCTTTCTTT.

The count of this clone is one. V gene TRBV5-6 combines with J gene TRBJ2-1; D unresolved. The V end lost 4 bases, the J end lost 12 bases, and 17 bases lay between the germline ends. CDR3 size: 13 residues. Germline CDR1 is SGHDT and CDR2 is YYEEEE. The CDR3 DNA reads TGTGCCAGCAGCGTCCCAGGCCCTTGGAGGCAGTTCTTC. It is translated as CASSVPGPWRQFF.

The chain employs TRBV7-3 and TRBJ2-1; 13 positions match TRBD2. Trimming cost V 5 bases and J 8 bases; bases outside gene matches: 12. The germline V gene has CDR1 SGHTA and CDR2 FQGTGA. This CDR3 comprises 17 residues. CDR3 residues: CASSAYGGTSGVDEQFF. The DNA for the CDR3 is TGTGCCAGCAGCGCCTACGGAGGGACTAGCGGGGTGGATGAGCAGTTCTTC.

The V gene is TRBV29-1, the J gene TRBJ2-3, with D possibly being TRBD1 (5 bases). Germline V lookup: CDR1 SQVTM, CDR2 ANQGSEA. This CDR3 comprises 13 residues. Trimming removed 4 bases at V and 5 bases at J, with 13 bases between. The CDR3 region is CSVGQLRGDTQYF. The CDR3 DNA sequence: TGCAGCGTTGGACAGCTTAGGGGAGATACGCAGTATTTT.

About this clone: Compared with germline, one end of the junction differs, possibly owing to a read error. The chain uses TRBV5-1 and TRBJ2-3; 12 nucleotides agree with TRBD2. The CDR3 runs 17 residues. CDR1 is SGHRS, CDR2 YFSETQ, per germline. The CDR3 DNA is TGCGCCAGCAGCTTGGTACCGGGACTAGCGGGTTCAGATACGCGGTATTTT. Encoded protein: CASSLVPGLAGSDTRYF.

The chain has TRBV6-1 and TRBJ1-1; TRBD1 aligns across 7 bases. V lost 4 bases, J lost 0 bases, and 11 bases stayed unmatched. The CDR3 sequence is 17 residues long. Germline CDR1 is MNHNS and CDR2 is SASEGT. The CDR3 spells CASSAGTVKPMNTEAFF. CDR3 DNA: TGTGCCAGCAGTGCCGGGACAGTCAAACCGATGAACACTGAAGCTTTCTTT.

The chain recombines TRBV5-1 with TRBJ2-7, with D perhaps TRBD1 or TRBD2 (5 bases each). In germline, CDR1 is SGHRS, CDR2 YFSETQ. The V end was cut by 2 bases, the J end by 0 bases, with 12 bases between. CDR3 size: 15 residues. The DNA of the CDR3 is TGCGCCAGCAGCTTCAGGGACGGGAACTCCTACGAGCAGTACTTC. Amino acid sequence: CASSFRDGNSYEQYF. The entire variable domain, with the rest obtained from reference TRBV5-1 and TRBJ2-7, is as follows: KAGVTQTPRYLIKTRGQQVTLSCSPISGHRSVSWYQQTPGQGLQFLFEYFSETQRNKGNFPGRFSGRQFSNSRSEMNVSTLELGDSALYLCASSFRDGNSYEQYFGPGTRLTVT.